One sample yielded the 32 T cell receptor beta chains listed below, sequenced in a study of blood T cell repertoires in COVID-19. Data came from immunoSEQ multiplex PCR; TCRdb stores just in-frame clones and leaves some out. The sample holds 150,000 to 200,000 clones, approximately 80% seen once. The specimen was peripheral blood. These receptors all stem from a human donor in a cohort sampled during active COVID-19.

V usage is TRBV3-1 (or the pseudogene TRBV3-2) and J usage is TRBJ2-1; 7 bases line up with TRBD1. The CDR3 is made up of 12 amino acids. V gave up 4 bases and J gave up 12 bases; unmatched junction bases: 6. Germline V gene lookup returns CDR1 LGHDT and CDR2 YNNKEL (reference sequence). The CDR3, as DNA: TGTGCCAGCAGCCTTCGGACAGGCTTGCAGTTCTTC. Protein sequence: CASSLRTGLQFF.

A few counts support this clone. This chain links TRBV20-1 with TRBJ1-1; D gene ambiguous. The CDR3 spans 11 residues. CDR1 is DFQATT and CDR2 is SNEGSKA in the germline V gene (reference sequence). The CDR3 protein is CRAPVNTEAFF. The CDR3 DNA reads as TGCAGGGCTCCGGTGAACACTGAAGCTTTCTTT.

The chain is built from TRBV3-1 (or the pseudogene TRBV3-2) and TRBJ1-5; D uncertain. Looked up from germline, CDR1 is LGHDT and CDR2 is YNNKEL (reference sequence). This CDR3 region has 15 residues. V dropped 3 bases and J dropped 2 bases, with 11 bases sitting between them. CDR3: CASSHRPIGNQPQHF. DNA of the CDR3: TGTGCCAGCAGCCATCGCCCTATAGGCAATCAGCCCCAGCATTTT.

This chain joins TRBV7-8 and TRBJ2-7; D call uncertain. Germline-derived CDR1 and CDR2 are SGHVS and FQNEAQ. V was cut by 1 base and J by 1 base, with 8 bases left in between. This CDR3 has 14 residues. This CDR3 reads CASSLVVLSYEQYF. The CDR3 DNA reads as TGTGCCAGCAGCTTAGTTGTATTATCCTACGAGCAGTACTTC.

The gene calls are TRBV11-1 and TRBJ1-1, with 9 bases aligning to TRBD1. This CDR3 is 15 amino acids long. V gave up 1 base and J gave up 6 bases; unmatched junction bases: 6. Germline CDR1 reads SGHAT; CDR2 reads FQDESV (reference sequence). This CDR3 reads CASSLEDRGWAEAFF. CDR3 nucleotide sequence: TGTGCCAGCAGCTTAGAGGACAGGGGTTGGGCTGAAGCTTTCTTT.

In nucleotides, the CDR3 is TGCGCCAGCAGGACAGGGCCCTCCTCCTACGAGCAGTACTTC. It codes for CASRTGPSSYEQYF. The chain employs TRBV5-1 and TRBJ2-7; 7 positions match TRBD1. The CDR3 length is 14 residues. Trimming cost V 5 bases and J 0 bases; bases outside gene matches: 5. Germline CDR1 SGHRS, CDR2 YFSETQ.

This chain connects TRBV9 to TRBJ1-3; D unclear. The V end lost 8 bases, the J end lost 0 bases, and 18 bases lay between the germline ends. From germline, CDR1 is SGDLS and CDR2 YYNGEE. The CDR3 extends over 16 amino acids. This chain's CDR3 is CASGEMRGLSGNTIYF. The CDR3 nucleotides read TGTGCCAGTGGCGAGATGAGAGGCCTCTCTGGAAACACCATATATTTT.

The chain links TRBV6-2 or TRBV6-3 to TRBJ2-7; 9 bases are a match to TRBD1. This CDR3 has 15 residues. The trim removed 6 bases at V and 4 bases at J, leaving 10 bases unmatched. From germline, CDR1 is MNHEY and CDR2 SVGEGT. CDR3 region: CASSLTGTGRYEQYF. CDR3 bases: TGTGCCAGCAGCCTAACCGGGACAGGGAGATACGAGCAGTACTTC.

Here the CDR3 reads CASSIPGTGNTEAFF. The CDR3 region has the DNA TGTGCCAGCAGTATCCCCGGGACAGGGAACACTGAAGCTTTCTTT. The rearrangement joins TRBV28 to TRBJ1-1; 8 bases align to TRBD1. This CDR3 contains 15 residues. Looked up from germline, CDR1 is MDHEN and CDR2 is SYDVKM. Germline trimming cut 5 bases from V and 1 base from J; bases unmatched to any gene: 6.

The chain uses TRBV19 and TRBJ2-5; TRBD2 aligns across 7 bases. J was trimmed by 2 bases and V by 1 base; bases with no gene match: 7. CDR3 length: 16 residues. Looked up from germline, CDR1 is LNHDA and CDR2 is SQIVND (reference sequence). CDR3 sequence: CASSIVGRTRQETQYF. DNA of the CDR3: TGTGCCAGTAGTATAGTTGGACGGACTAGACAAGAGACCCAGTACTTC. Variable domain in full (rest from reference TRBV19 and TRBJ2-5): DGGITQSPKYLFRKEGQNVTLSCEQNLNHDAMYWYRQDPGQGLRLIYYSQIVNDFQKGDIAEGYSVSREKKESFPLTVTSAQKNPTAFYLCASSIVGRTRQETQYFGPGTRLLVL.

V is TRBV25-1 and J is TRBJ1-1; TRBD1 matches at 8 bases. Germline V gives CDR1 MGHDK, CDR2 SYGVNS. The CDR3 spans 15 residues. Losses at the gene ends were 4 bases for V and 0 bases for J; bases not matched to a gene: 4. The CDR3 nucleotides read TGTGCCAGCAGTGGTACAGGGGGTCTGAACACTGAAGCTTTCTTT. Translated, it gives CASSGTGGLNTEAFF.

This chain connects TRBV7-2 to TRBJ2-1; D perhaps matches TRBD2 (5 bases). The germline V gene encodes CDR1 SGHTA and CDR2 FQGNSA. V gave up 3 bases and J gave up 0 bases, with 9 bases separating them. The CDR3 is made up of 15 amino acids. CDR3 DNA: TGTGCCAGCAGCTTTCGGGGAAGCTCCTACAATGAGCAGTTCTTC. It translates to CASSFRGSSYNEQFF.

J is TRBJ2-5 and V is TRBV10-1; TRBD2 matches 12 bases. This CDR3 spans 15 amino acids. With V trimmed by 0 bases and J by 10 bases, 6 bases remained unmatched. CDR1 WNHNN and CDR2 SYGVQD come from the germline V gene (reference sequence). The CDR3 here is CASSESSLAGGHQYF. The CDR3, as DNA: TGCGCCAGCAGTGAGTCGAGCCTAGCGGGGGGGCACCAGTACTTC.

The rearrangement uses TRBV6-5 and TRBJ2-1; perhaps TRBD1 as D (6 bases). Germline-derived CDR1 and CDR2 are MNHEY and SVGAGI. Trimming took 0 bases from V and 7 from J, leaving 7 bases between them. CDR3 length: 13 amino acids. CDR3 region: CASSYSTGNEQFF. DNA for the CDR3: TGTGCCAGCAGTTACTCTACAGGGAATGAGCAGTTCTTC.

This sequence joins TRBV11-3 and TRBJ2-7, with 7 bases lining up with TRBD1. CDR3 size: 14 residues. The V segment lost 5 bases and the J segment 0 bases; nucleotides outside the gene matches: 4. Germline V gives CDR1 SGHNT, CDR2 YENEEA. CDR3 loop: CASSPRDSSYEQYF. CDR3 bases: TGTGCCAGCAGCCCTCGGGACAGCTCCTACGAGCAGTACTTC. Filled out from reference TRBV11-3 and TRBJ2-7, the complete variable domain reads EAGVVQSPRYKIIEKKQPVAFWCNPISGHNTLYWYLQNLGQGPELLIRYENEEAVDDSQLPKDRFSAERLKGVDSTLKIQPAELGDSAVYLCASSPRDSSYEQYFGPGTRLTVT.

The J gene is TRBJ1-5, the V gene TRBV2; TRBD1 agrees at 10 bases. In germline, CDR1 is SNHLY, CDR2 FYNNEI. The CDR3 has 15 amino acids. Trimming cost V 6 bases and J 3 bases; bases outside gene matches: 5. Written as DNA, the CDR3 is TGTGCCAGCAGCCGGGACAGGGGTGACAATCAGCCCCAGCATTTT. It is translated as CASSRDRGDNQPQHF.

The chain combines TRBV3-1 (or the pseudogene TRBV3-2) with TRBJ2-7; D might be TRBD2 (6 bases). V was trimmed by 8 bases and J by 6 bases, leaving 20 bases between them. CDR3 length: 14 amino acids. Per the germline V gene, CDR1 is LGHDT and CDR2 is YNNKEL (reference sequence). The CDR3 DNA sequence: TGTGCCAGCCGCTATTCAGGGAGGTCTAGCGAGCAGTACTTC. This encodes CASRYSGRSSEQYF.

With respect to this clone: A junction end diverges from the germline sequence, so it may reflect a read error. The chain combines TRBV14 with TRBJ2-7; 8 bases match TRBD2. The CDR3 length is 13 residues. Germline values: CDR1 SGHDN, CDR2 FVKESK. The CDR3 nucleotides read TGTGCCAGCAGTCAAGGATTAGCGGGACCGCAGTACTTC. Its protein product is CASSQGLAGPQYF.

V is TRBV5-1 and J is TRBJ2-5; 11 bases line up with TRBD2. V dropped 4 bases and J dropped 3; count of bases not matched to a gene: 8. Germline lookup yields CDR1 SGHRS and CDR2 YFSETQ. The CDR3 contains 16 residues. CDR3 sequence: CASSPGLAVEEETQYF. Written as DNA, the CDR3 is TGCGCCAGCAGCCCGGGACTAGCGGTGGAAGAAGAGACCCAGTACTTC.

This clone was counted once. V is TRBV11-1 and J is TRBJ1-2; D perhaps matches TRBD1 (6 bases). Looked up from germline, CDR1 is SGHAT and CDR2 is FQDESV (reference sequence). The V end lost 1 base, the J end lost 6 bases, and 12 bases lay between the germline ends. CDR3 length: 14 residues. The CDR3 DNA reads as TGTGCCAGCAGCTTAGAACAGGGTAAAGATGGCTACACCTTC. Its translation: CASSLEQGKDGYTF.

CDR3 in amino acids: CASSLAGQGEYEQYF. For the CDR3, the DNA is TGTGCCAGCAGCTTAGCCGGACAGGGGGAGTACGAGCAGTACTTC. The gene calls are TRBV7-2 and TRBJ2-7; 10 bases match TRBD1. The CDR3 has 15 residues. The ends lost 0 bases at V and 4 bases at J; junction bases unmatched: 3. Per germline, CDR1 SGHTA and CDR2 FQGNSA.

The chain links TRBV6-5 to TRBJ1-1; 7 nucleotides agree with TRBD1. The trim removed 7 bases at V and 7 bases at J, leaving 6 bases unmatched. Per the germline V gene, CDR1 is MNHEY and CDR2 is SVGAGI. The CDR3 is made up of 12 amino acids. The CDR3 DNA follows: TGTGCCAGCACTTGGGACAGAGGTGAAGCTTTCTTT. This encodes CASTWDRGEAFF.

J is TRBJ1-5 and V is TRBV7-2; 8 bases are shared with TRBD1. J gave up 4 bases and V 5 bases, and 4 bases lay outside the gene matches. Germline V lookup: CDR1 SGHTA, CDR2 FQGNSA. This CDR3 region has 14 residues. CDR3 sequence: CASSRTGLNQPQHF. In DNA form, the CDR3 reads TGTGCCAGCAGCAGGACAGGGTTGAATCAGCCCCAGCATTTT.

This clone was observed once. V gene TRBV5-6 combines with J gene TRBJ1-3, with TRBD1 matching over 8 bases. Looked up from germline, CDR1 is SGHDT and CDR2 is YYEEEE. V trimming: 0 bases; J trimming: 3 bases; junction bases outside the gene matches: 5. CDR3 length: 16 residues. Here the CDR3 DNA reads TGTGCCAGCAGCTTGGATGGACAGGGTGGTGGAAACACCATATATTTT. Translated, it gives CASSLDGQGGGNTIYF.

This chain joins TRBV6-5 and TRBJ2-1; 10 nucleotides agree with TRBD2. Per the germline V gene, CDR1 is MNHEY and CDR2 is SVGAGI. CDR3 size: 15 residues. J was trimmed by 7 bases and V by 8 bases; bases with no gene match: 11. The CDR3: CASLSSGRAMNEQFF. The CDR3 bases are TGTGCCAGCTTATCCAGCGGGAGGGCCATGAATGAGCAGTTCTTC.

Only one count was recorded for this clone. The chain has TRBV28 and TRBJ1-5; D not resolved. V lost 6 bases and J 1 base, leaving 10 bases between the germline ends. The CDR3 is 14 residues long. The V gene's germline CDR1 is MDHEN and CDR2 SYDVKM. This CDR3 is CASSQARSNQPQHF. Written as DNA, the CDR3 is TGTGCCAGCAGCCAGGCTCGGAGCAATCAGCCCCAGCATTTT.

V is TRBV5-1 and J is TRBJ1-4, with TRBD1 matching over 8 bases. Germline V gene sequence: CDR1 SGHRS, CDR2 YFSETQ. The V and J ends lost 3 bases and 4 bases, in that order; junction bases with no gene match: 8. The CDR3 sequence is 16 residues long. The CDR3 DNA sequence: TGCGCCAGCAGCTCGGCAGGGGGCCGCGTTAATGAAAAACTGTTTTTT. Translation: CASSSAGGRVNEKLFF.

This clone occurred once. J is TRBJ2-7 and V is TRBV19; tentatively, D is TRBD2 (5 bases). Germline V gene sequence: CDR1 LNHDA, CDR2 SQIVND (reference sequence). Trimming pared 3 bases from V and 2 bases from J, leaving 11 bases between. This CDR3 spans 14 amino acids. The CDR3 DNA is TGTGCCAGTAGTATCGGCGGGTTAACCTACGAGCAGTACTTC. This gives the protein CASSIGGLTYEQYF.

The rearrangement uses TRBV7-2 and TRBJ1-5, with D unclear. V lost 1 base to trimming and J lost 0 bases, with 7 bases between them. This CDR3 has 15 residues. CDR1 and CDR2 (germline): SGHTA, FQGNSA. CDR3 nucleotide sequence: TGTGCCAGCAGCTTAGGGCGGAATAGCAATCAGCCCCAGCATTTT. Residues: CASSLGRNSNQPQHF.

The chain is built from TRBV15 and TRBJ2-7; TRBD1 is a possible D gene (5 bases). The CDR3 extends over 15 amino acids. Germline V gives CDR1 LNHNV, CDR2 YYDKDF (reference sequence). Trimming cost V 0 bases and J 3 bases, with 12 bases left between them. The CDR3, as DNA: TGTGCCACCAGCAGAGACCCAGGGTATCTCTACGAGCAGTACTTC. Protein: CATSRDPGYLYEQYF.

The gene calls are TRBV12-3 or TRBV12-4 and TRBJ1-1; a weak D match, TRBD1 (5 bases). This CDR3 has 12 amino acids. With 3 bases removed from V and 7 bases from J, the gap between germline ends came to 9 bases. CDR3 sequence reads: CASSLGLNEAFF. The CDR3 DNA reads as TGTGCCAGCAGTTTGGGGCTGAATGAAGCTTTCTTT.

The rearrangement joins TRBV5-4 to TRBJ1-2, with 9 nucleotides matching TRBD1. Germline CDR1 is SGHNT and CDR2 is YYREEE (reference sequence). The CDR3 is 14 residues long. The trim removed 8 bases at V and 4 bases at J, leaving 9 bases unmatched. CDR3 protein: CASTTGQGSYGYTF. The CDR3, as DNA: TGTGCCAGTACAACGGGACAGGGTTCCTATGGCTACACCTTC.